This T cell receptor beta chain was sequenced during a study of shared clonotypes between healthy human individuals. General observations from the study: As a rule, naive subsets had a larger estimated richness than memory subsets.

Note on this clone: Its antigen is as yet unknown.

Each subset's genomic DNA was split evenly across several immunoSEQ plates. Only in-frame clones appear in the TCRdb table, and some are missing; sequencing was by immunoSEQ multiplex PCR. The table includes over 850,000 clones, 78% detected once. V lost 0 bases to trimming and J lost 6 bases, with 21 bases between them. The CDR3 covers 17 residues. Germline CDR1 reads GTSNPN; CDR2 reads SVGIG (reference sequence). The chain couples TRBV30 to TRBJ1-5; D is possibly TRBD1 (6 bases). This TCR derives from a man aged 18-30 years in good health. Some clones in this sample may be carry-over from other donors' samples. Source material: memory CD4+ T cells from PBMCs. Subset here: CD45RA-negative fraction. The CDR3 DNA follows: TGTGCCTGGAGTGTACGGCCCATAACAGGGATCGGTCAGCCCCAGCATTTT. Its translation: CAWSVRPITGIGQPQHF.